Below are 18 T cell receptor beta chains sequenced from a single sample in a study of blood T cells in healthy people across ages. Combining a sample-barcoded 5' primer with a J-beta primer mix, a second PCR ran for roughly 7 to 12 cycles. TCRdb re-called the 5' RACE reads through MiXCR, storing one row per CDR3 protein. The data show about 780,000 distinct CDR3 sequences, about a quarter seen once. These same records also appear under a second study, on T cells of mothers and their children.

The sequencing sample was made of blood. The receptor source for this set is a boy between 10 and 17 years old in good health.

Only a few counts were recorded for this clonotype. The V gene is TRBV10-3, the J gene TRBJ2-3, with 9 bases fitting TRBD1. The CDR3 is 16 residues long. The ends lost 5 bases at V and 0 bases at J; junction bases unmatched: 6. In germline, CDR1 is ENHRY, CDR2 SYGVKD. The CDR3 loop reads CAISPGQGLSTDTQYF. In DNA, the CDR3 is TGTGCCATCAGTCCGGGACAGGGCCTTAGCACAGATACGCAGTATTTT.

This clonotype was counted between two and nine times. At one end the junction does not follow the germline gene, possibly because of a read error. The rearrangement links TRBV3-1 to TRBJ1-2; 9 bases are shared with TRBD1. The CDR3 has 14 amino acids. Germline V gene data show CDR1 as LGHDT and CDR2 as YNNKEL (reference sequence). CDR3 sequence (DNA): TGTGCCAGCAGCCACCCGGACAGGGGAGGTGGCTACACTTTC. Protein product: CASSHPDRGGGYTF.

The V gene is TRBV7-8, the J gene TRBJ2-2, with 9 positions matching TRBD1. Per the germline V gene, CDR1 is SGHVS and CDR2 is FQNEAQ. The CDR3 totals 18 residues. Trimming took 5 bases from V and 1 from J; bases not matched to a gene: 11. The CDR3 here is CASSASPPGQGNTGELFF. CDR3 nucleotides: TGTGCCAGCAGCGCCAGTCCACCGGGACAGGGGAACACCGGGGAGCTGTTTTTT. The entire variable domain, with the rest obtained from reference TRBV7-8 and TRBJ2-2, is as follows: GAGVSQSPRYKVAKRGQDVALRCDPISGHVSLFWYQQALGQGPEFLTYFQNEAQLDKSGLPSDRFFAERPEGSVSTLKIQRTQQEDSAVYLCASSASPPGQGNTGELFFGEGSRLTVL.

This clonotype was counted only a few times. The V call is TRBV7-2, the J call TRBJ2-1; the match to TRBD2 covers 7 bases. V lost 2 bases and J lost 4; bases outside the gene matches: 8. The CDR3 is 16 amino acids. Germline CDR1 SGHTA, CDR2 FQGNSA. For the CDR3, the DNA is TGTGCCAGCAGCTTATCTCTGAGCGGGGTATACAATGAGCAGTTCTTC. It translates to CASSLSLSGVYNEQFF. The entire variable domain, with the rest obtained from reference TRBV7-2 and TRBJ2-1, is as follows: GAGVSQSPSNKVTEKGKDVELRCDPISGHTALYWYRQSLGQGLEFLIYFQGNSAPDKSGLPSDRFSAERTGGSVSTLTIQRTQQEDSAVYLCASSLSLSGVYNEQFFGPGTRLTVL.

This clonotype was seen just once. CDR3 DNA sequence: TGTGCCAGCAGCTTCGGGGGGACTAGCGGGATTGTTTCCTACGAGCAGTACTTC. Its protein is CASSFGGTSGIVSYEQYF. V and J are TRBV11-2 and TRBJ2-7; 13 bases fit TRBD2. The germline gives CDR1 SGHAT, CDR2 FQNNGV. This CDR3 region has 18 residues. V shed 3 bases and J 1 base; nucleotides not matched to a gene: 9.

This clonotype appeared a few times. CDR3 in DNA: TGTGCCAGCAGCTTGTGGGGGGGTCCGGAAGAGACCCAGTACTTC. Translated, it gives CASSLWGGPEETQYF. The chain joins TRBV5-5 to TRBJ2-5; 7 positions agree with TRBD2. Germline V gene lookup returns CDR1 SGHKS and CDR2 YYEKEE (reference sequence). The CDR3 consists of 15 residues. The V and J ends lost 1 base and 3 bases, in that order; junction bases with no gene match: 6.

In DNA form, the CDR3 reads TGTGCCAGCAGCTTAGAGCGGGGGGGCGGGAATGAGCAGTTCTTC. It codes for CASSLERGGGNEQFF. The chain has TRBV7-3 and TRBJ2-1; 10 bases align to TRBD2. CDR3 size: 15 residues. With 2 bases clipped from V and 7 bases from J, the junction kept 5 bases outside the gene matches. Germline V gene lookup returns CDR1 SGHTA and CDR2 FQGTGA.

This clonotype has more than one count but fewer than ten. The chain uses TRBV24-1 and TRBJ2-5; tentatively, D is TRBD2 (5 bases). The closer fit of TRBJ2-7 to the DNA end suggests the J call may be wrong. The CDR3 spans 14 residues. CDR1 KGHDR and CDR2 SFDVKD come from the germline V gene. CDR3 residues: CATRGRGSSYEQYF. For the CDR3, the DNA is TGTGCCACCAGGGGGAGAGGCAGCTCCTACGAGCAGTACTTC.

This sequence joins TRBV6-5 and TRBJ2-1; 11 nucleotides align to TRBD2. CDR3 length: 15 residues. V lost 6 bases and J lost 2; bases outside the gene matches: 3. Germline values: CDR1 MNHEY, CDR2 SVGAGI. This CDR3 reads CASRISGGAYNEQFF. The CDR3 DNA reads as TGTGCCAGCAGAATTAGCGGGGGGGCCTACAATGAGCAGTTCTTC.

CDR3 bases: TGCGCCAGCAGCCAATCGGGGATTACGGAGACCCAGTACTTC. It specifies CASSQSGITETQYF. The V gene is TRBV4-1, the J gene TRBJ2-5, with D maybe TRBD2 (5 bases). This CDR3 has 14 residues. V lost 2 bases to trimming and J lost 5 bases, with 12 bases between them. The germline V gene has CDR1 MGHRA and CDR2 YSYEKL.

The rearrangement joins TRBV18 to TRBJ1-2; 7 bases map to TRBD1. Trimming at V came to 3 bases and at J to 3 bases, leaving 10 bases not matched to a gene. Per the germline V gene, CDR1 is KGHSH and CDR2 is LQKENI. CDR3 length: 16 residues. CDR3: CASSPVLRDRHYGYTF. The CDR3 bases are TGTGCCAGCTCACCCGTTCTCCGGGACAGACACTATGGCTACACCTTC.

The chain's CDR3 is CASSLVLVRGPRTGNTIYF. For the CDR3, the DNA is TGTGCCAGCAGCTTAGTCTTAGTACGGGGACCACGGACTGGAAACACCATATATTTT. This sequence joins TRBV7-2 and TRBJ1-3; TRBD1 is a possible D gene (5 bases). The CDR3 totals 19 residues. The germline V gene encodes CDR1 SGHTA and CDR2 FQGNSA. V lost 1 base and J 2 bases, leaving 21 bases between the germline ends.

This clonotype was recorded a few times. The genes are TRBV20-1 and TRBJ1-2; TRBD1 might be the D (6 bases). The V gene lost 5 bases and the J gene lost 3 bases, with 13 bases spanning the gap. The CDR3 extends over 13 amino acids. Germline V CDR1 and CDR2: DFQATT, SNEGSKA (reference sequence). The CDR3 coding sequence is TGCAGTGCTCCCGAGGGGGGTCACTATGGCTACACCTTC. Its protein product is CSAPEGGHYGYTF.

This clonotype was detected only a few times. The CDR3 loop is CSVVYGAQGYEQYF. In nucleotides, the CDR3 is TGCAGCGTTGTATACGGGGCGCAGGGCTACGAGCAGTACTTC. The chain employs TRBV29-1 and TRBJ2-7; D tentatively fits TRBD1 or TRBD2 (5 bases each). There are 14 residues in the CDR3. CDR1 and CDR2 (germline): SQVTM, ANQGSEA. Trimming removed 4 bases from V and 3 bases from J, with 16 bases in between.

This chain connects TRBV27 to TRBJ2-5; 13 nucleotides match TRBD2. The CDR3 covers 19 residues. Germline V lookup: CDR1 MNHEY, CDR2 SMNVEV (reference sequence). J gave up 5 bases and V 5 bases, and 17 bases lay outside the gene matches. The CDR3 nucleotides are TGTGCCAGCAGTCCCCCGACTAGCGGGGGGCCTCCGGCGGGGGAGACCCAGTACTTC. The encoded protein is CASSPPTSGGPPAGETQYF.

V is TRBV30 and J is TRBJ2-7, with 7 bases matching TRBD2. This CDR3 spans 13 amino acids. V dropped 7 bases and J dropped 5; count of bases not matched to a gene: 11. Germline V lookup: CDR1 GTSNPN, CDR2 SVGIG (reference sequence). The CDR3 reads CASRAGVQNEQYF. The DNA for the CDR3 is TGTGCCTCCCGGGCGGGGGTACAGAACGAGCAGTACTTC.

As regards this clonotype: One end of the junction fails to match germline, which may point to a read error. CDR3 in amino acids: CASSSDRGTMNTVAFF. The CDR3 DNA reads TGCGCCAGCAGCTCCGACAGGGGGACGATGAACACTGTAGCTTTCTTT. V and J are TRBV5-1 and TRBJ1-1, with 9 bases lining up with TRBD1. Germline V lookup: CDR1 SGHRS, CDR2 YFSETQ. This CDR3 contains 16 residues.

V and J are TRBV24-1 and TRBJ1-1, with D unclear. CDR1 is KGHDR and CDR2 is SFDVKD in the germline V gene. The CDR3 consists of 16 residues. Between the trimmed V and J ends, which lost 7 bases and 3 bases, there was a span of 20 bases. The CDR3 DNA reads as TGTGCCACCAGGGACGTACGCTTTAGTCTGGACACTGAAGCTTTCTTT. Translation: CATRDVRFSLDTEAFF.